The sequence of this T cell receptor (beta chain) was determined in a study of CD8+ T cells in alopecia areata (dated by TCRdb to between 2017 and 2018). Study-wide context: Treated patients were enrolled in an open-label pilot trial of oral tofacitinib at 5 to 10 mg twice daily for moderate-to-severe alopecia areata. RNA was extracted with the PAXgene miRNA kit for fixed scalp, the miRNeasy kit for PBMCs, and the RNeasy kit for mouse skin. TCRbeta CDR3 regions were amplified by immunoSEQ multiplex PCR with 35 Vbeta forward and 13 Jbeta reverse primers. High-throughput TCRbeta sequencing was used to examine T cell clonal expansion in alopecia areata in both the C3H/HeJ mouse model and human patients. Tofacitinib was given for 6 to 18 months, followed by 6 months of follow-up off drug to assess delayed response and recurrence. Clonality in the scalp was compared among normal scalp (n=4), patchy alopecia areata scalp (n=8), and alopecia totalis/universalis scalp (n=8). Biopsies were taken from tofacitinib-treated patients at baseline and at 4 and 24 weeks of treatment, and a later scalp biopsy was taken in several of the tofacitinib-treated patients. In humans, TCRbeta sequencing was performed on scalp tissue and on sorted CD4+ and CD8+ peripheral blood T cells from healthy controls and from patients with patchy or totalis/universalis alopecia areata. Study-wide findings and limitations: Resident alphabeta T cells in normal human skin are also sequenced, complicating scalp TCR repertoire analysis, unlike mouse skin dominated by gammadelta T cells. Higher clonality and more expanded CD8+ clones were observed in lesional scalp than in normal scalp, particularly in alopecia totalis/universalis, a finding suggestive of antigenic drive. Shared TCR sequences between patients were less evident than in mice, which may be partly attributable to HLA diversity in the patient population.

CDR1 and CDR2 are drawn from the germline V gene: SGHAT, FQNNGV. V loses 7 bases, J loses 8 bases, and the germline ends lie 15 bases apart. The CDR3 goes from the cysteine to the phenylalanine over 13 residues. Only the CDR3 portion is preserved as DNA: 39 bases, with reading frame beginning at the first base. Points on this clone: What this receptor recognizes is not known. No base quality values were provided; no much bigger clone lies one nucleotide off.

Lesional scalp punch biopsies and peripheral blood were obtained from alopecia areata patients. Human scalp biopsies were immediately fixed in PAXgene tissue containers. The library was produced with the immunoSEQ multiplex PCR assay. For TCR sequencing, RNA was extracted from every sample and reverse transcribed into cDNA to serve as template. First-strand cDNA was synthesized using SuperScript III with a 2:1 mix of oligo-dT and random hexamers. A synthetic immune receptor repertoire was used to assess amplification bias, and residual bias was removed computationally. The source study handled its data this way. Raw reads were preprocessed to remove errors, and CDR3 was defined according to IMGT conventions as the region from the conserved cysteine to phenylalanine. Clonality was calculated as 1 minus Shannon entropy normalized by log2 of the number of productive unique TCRs. Whether scalp clones were CD4 or CD8 was inferred by matching scalp TCRbeta sequences against CD4 and CD8 repertoires sorted from blood. TCRdb limited this immuneACCESS table to in-frame rearrangements with V and J called. A share of clones is missing; checked studies link under half to unresolved V genes, and the rest is unexplained. Clonal size and the V and J genes are those of that table, whereas D and trimming came from the DNA. In this sample the table shows over 15,000 clones, 45% to 65% of which occur a single time. Jointly, the top ten make up roughly 12% of the sample.

Rearrangement joined TRBV11-2 to TRBJ2-1; the D gene lacks a confident call. Sequencing used skin. The sequence came from a human donor with alopecia areata. The CDR3 amino acid sequence is: CASTSRRWDEQFF. The nucleotide sequence reads TGTGCCAGCACATCGAGAAGGTGGGATGAGCAGTTCTTC.